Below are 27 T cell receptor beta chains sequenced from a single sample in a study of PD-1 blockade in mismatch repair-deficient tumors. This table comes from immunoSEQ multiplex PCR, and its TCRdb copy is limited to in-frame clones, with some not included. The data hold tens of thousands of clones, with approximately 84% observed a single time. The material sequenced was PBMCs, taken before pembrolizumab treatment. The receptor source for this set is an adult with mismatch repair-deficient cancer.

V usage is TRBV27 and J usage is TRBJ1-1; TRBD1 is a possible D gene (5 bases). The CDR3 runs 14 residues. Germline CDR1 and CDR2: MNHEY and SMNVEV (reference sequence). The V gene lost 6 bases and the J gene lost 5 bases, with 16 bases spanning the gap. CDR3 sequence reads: CASREGTLGTEAFF. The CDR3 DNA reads TGTGCCAGCAGGGAGGGGACCCTCGGGACTGAAGCTTTCTTT.

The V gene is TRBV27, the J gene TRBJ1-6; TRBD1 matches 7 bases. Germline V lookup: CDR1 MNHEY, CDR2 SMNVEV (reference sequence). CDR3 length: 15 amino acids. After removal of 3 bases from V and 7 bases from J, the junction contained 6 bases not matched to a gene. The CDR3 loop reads CASSFEGTVNSPLHF. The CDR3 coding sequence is TGTGCCAGCAGTTTTGAAGGGACAGTGAATTCACCCCTCCACTTT.

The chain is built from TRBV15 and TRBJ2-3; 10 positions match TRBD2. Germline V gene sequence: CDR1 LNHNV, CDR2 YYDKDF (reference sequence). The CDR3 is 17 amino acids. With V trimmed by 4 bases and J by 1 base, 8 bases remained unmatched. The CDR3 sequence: CATSTTGTSVGTDTQYF. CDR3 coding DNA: TGTGCCACCAGCACGACCGGGACTAGCGTTGGCACAGATACGCAGTATTTT.

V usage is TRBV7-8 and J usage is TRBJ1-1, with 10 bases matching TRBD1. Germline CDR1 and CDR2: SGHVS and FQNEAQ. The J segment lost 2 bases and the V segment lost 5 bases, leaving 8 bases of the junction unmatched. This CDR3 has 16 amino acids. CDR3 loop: CASSLRQGASNTEAFF. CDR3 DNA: TGTGCCAGCAGCCTAAGACAGGGGGCATCCAACACTGAAGCTTTCTTT.

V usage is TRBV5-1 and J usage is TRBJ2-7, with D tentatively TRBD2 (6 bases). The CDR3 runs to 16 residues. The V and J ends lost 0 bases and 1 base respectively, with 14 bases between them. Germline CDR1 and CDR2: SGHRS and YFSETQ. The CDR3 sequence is CASSLVGGVKSYEQYF. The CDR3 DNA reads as TGCGCCAGCAGCTTGGTCGGGGGAGTGAAATCCTACGAGCAGTACTTC.

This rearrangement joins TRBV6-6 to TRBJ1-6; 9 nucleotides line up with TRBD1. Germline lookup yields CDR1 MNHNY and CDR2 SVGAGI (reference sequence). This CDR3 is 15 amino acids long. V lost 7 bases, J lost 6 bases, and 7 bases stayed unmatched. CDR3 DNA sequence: TGTGCCAGCACATGGGGGACAGGGCTTAATTCACCCCTCCACTTT. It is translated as CASTWGTGLNSPLHF.

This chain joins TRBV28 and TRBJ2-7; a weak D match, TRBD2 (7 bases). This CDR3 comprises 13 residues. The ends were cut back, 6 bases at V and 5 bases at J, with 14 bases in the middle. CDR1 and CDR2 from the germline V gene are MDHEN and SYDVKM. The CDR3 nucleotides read TGTGCCAGCAGCCCCGGGGGGCAAAACGAGCAGTACTTC. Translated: CASSPGGQNEQYF.

The CDR3 here is CASSYGQGMDTEAFF. As DNA, the CDR3 is TGTGCCAGCAGCTATGGACAGGGAATGGACACTGAAGCTTTCTTT. The chain has TRBV7-9 and TRBJ1-1, with 8 positions matching TRBD1. V gave up 4 bases and J gave up 3 bases; unmatched junction bases: 7. Germline CDR1 SEHNR, CDR2 FQNEAQ (reference sequence). The CDR3 runs to 15 residues.

The CDR3, as DNA: TGTGCCAGCAGCTTAAGGCTAGCGAAAACCTACGAGCAGTACTTC. As protein: CASSLRLAKTYEQYF. The genes are TRBV7-8 and TRBJ2-7, with D possibly TRBD2 on 6 matching bases. V lost 2 bases and J 2 bases, leaving 13 bases between the germline ends. There are 15 residues in the CDR3. Looked up from germline, CDR1 is SGHVS and CDR2 is FQNEAQ.

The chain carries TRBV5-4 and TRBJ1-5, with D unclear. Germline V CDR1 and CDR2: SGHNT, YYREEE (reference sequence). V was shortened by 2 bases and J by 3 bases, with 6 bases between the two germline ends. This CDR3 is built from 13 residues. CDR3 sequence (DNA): TGTGCCAGCAGCTTCGAGGCCAATCAGCCCCAGCATTTT. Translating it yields CASSFEANQPQHF.

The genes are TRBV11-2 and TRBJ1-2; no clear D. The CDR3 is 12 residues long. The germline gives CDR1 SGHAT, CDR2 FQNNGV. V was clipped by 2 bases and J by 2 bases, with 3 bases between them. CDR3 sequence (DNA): TGTGCCAGCAGCTTATCGAACTATGGCTACACCTTC. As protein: CASSLSNYGYTF.

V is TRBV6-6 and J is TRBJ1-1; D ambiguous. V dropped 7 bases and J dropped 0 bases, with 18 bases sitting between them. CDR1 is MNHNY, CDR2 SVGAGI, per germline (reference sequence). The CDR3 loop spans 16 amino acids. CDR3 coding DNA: TGTGCCAGCATCCCGGGCCGGACTGACATGAACACTGAAGCTTTCTTT. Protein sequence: CASIPGRTDMNTEAFF.

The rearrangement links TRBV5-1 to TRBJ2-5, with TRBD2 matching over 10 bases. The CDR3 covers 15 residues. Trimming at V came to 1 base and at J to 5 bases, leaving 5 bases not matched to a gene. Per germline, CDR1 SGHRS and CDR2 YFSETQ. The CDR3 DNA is TGCGCCAGCAGCTTGCAAGCGGGAGGGTTGGAGACCCAGTACTTC. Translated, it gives CASSLQAGGLETQYF.

In nucleotides, the CDR3 is TGTGCCAGCAGCTATATCAGGGGCTCCTACAATGAGCAGTTCTTC. Its translation is CASSYIRGSYNEQFF. The rearrangement links TRBV7-6 to TRBJ2-1, with D possibly being TRBD1 (6 bases). The CDR3 loop spans 15 amino acids. V was clipped by 4 bases and J by 0 bases, with 10 bases between them. CDR1 is SGHVS and CDR2 is FNYEAQ in the germline V gene.

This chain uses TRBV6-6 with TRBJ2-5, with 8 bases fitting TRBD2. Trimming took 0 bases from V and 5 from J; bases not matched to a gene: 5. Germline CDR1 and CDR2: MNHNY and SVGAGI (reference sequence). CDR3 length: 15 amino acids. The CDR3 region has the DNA TGTGCCAGCAGTTACTCGGGGACTAGTACGGAGACCCAGTACTTC. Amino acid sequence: CASSYSGTSTETQYF.

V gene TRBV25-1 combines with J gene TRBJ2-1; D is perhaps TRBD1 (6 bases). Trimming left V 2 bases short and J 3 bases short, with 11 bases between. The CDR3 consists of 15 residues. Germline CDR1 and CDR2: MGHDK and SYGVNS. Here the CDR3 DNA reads TGTGCCAGCAGTGAACCTGGACAGATCTACAATGAGCAGTTCTTC. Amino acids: CASSEPGQIYNEQFF.

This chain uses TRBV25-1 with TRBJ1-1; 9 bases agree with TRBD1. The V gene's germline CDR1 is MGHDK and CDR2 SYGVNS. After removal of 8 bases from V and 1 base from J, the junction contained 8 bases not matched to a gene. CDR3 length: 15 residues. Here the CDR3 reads CASLPRTGANTEAFF. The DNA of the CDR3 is TGTGCCAGCTTGCCCCGGACAGGGGCGAACACTGAAGCTTTCTTT.

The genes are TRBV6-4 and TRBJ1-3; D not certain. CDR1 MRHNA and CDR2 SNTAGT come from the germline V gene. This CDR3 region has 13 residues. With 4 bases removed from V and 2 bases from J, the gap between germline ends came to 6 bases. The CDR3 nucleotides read TGTGCCAGCAGTGCTGAGCCTGGAAACACCATATATTTT. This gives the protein CASSAEPGNTIYF.

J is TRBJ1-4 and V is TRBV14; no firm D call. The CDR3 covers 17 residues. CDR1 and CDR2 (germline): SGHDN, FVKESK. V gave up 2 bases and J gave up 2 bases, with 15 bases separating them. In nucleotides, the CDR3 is TGTGCCAGCAGCCAAACGCGCGGGGTTGCCACTAATGAAAAACTGTTTTTT. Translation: CASSQTRGVATNEKLFF. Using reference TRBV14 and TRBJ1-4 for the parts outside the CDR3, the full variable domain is EAGVTQFPSHSVIEKGQTVTLRCDPISGHDNLYWYRRVMGKEIKFLLHFVKESKQDESGMPNNRFLAERTGGTYSTLKVQPAELEDSGVYFCASSQTRGVATNEKLFFGSGTQLSVL.

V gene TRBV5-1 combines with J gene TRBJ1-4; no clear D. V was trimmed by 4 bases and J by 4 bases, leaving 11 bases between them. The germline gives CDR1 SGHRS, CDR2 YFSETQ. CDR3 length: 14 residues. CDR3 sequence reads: CASSLDGYNEKLFF. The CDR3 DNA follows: TGCGCCAGCAGCCTGGACGGTTATAATGAAAAACTGTTTTTT.

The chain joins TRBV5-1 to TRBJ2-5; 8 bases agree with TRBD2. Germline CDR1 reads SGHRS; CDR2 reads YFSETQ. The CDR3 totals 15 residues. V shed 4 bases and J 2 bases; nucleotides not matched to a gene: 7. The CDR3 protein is CASSSGAGGQETQYF. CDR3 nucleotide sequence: TGCGCCAGCAGCAGCGGGGCGGGAGGACAAGAGACCCAGTACTTC.

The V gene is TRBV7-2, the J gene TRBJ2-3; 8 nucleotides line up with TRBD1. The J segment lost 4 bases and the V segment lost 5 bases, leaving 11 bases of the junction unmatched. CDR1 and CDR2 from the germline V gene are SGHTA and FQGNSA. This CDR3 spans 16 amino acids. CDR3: CASSPQGVVGADTQYF. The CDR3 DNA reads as TGTGCCAGCAGCCCACAGGGGGTGGTTGGCGCAGATACGCAGTATTTT. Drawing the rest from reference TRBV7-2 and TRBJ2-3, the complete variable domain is GAGVSQSPSNKVTEKGKDVELRCDPISGHTALYWYRQSLGQGLEFLIYFQGNSAPDKSGLPSDRFSAERTGGSVSTLTIQRTQQEDSAVYLCASSPQGVVGADTQYFGPGTRLTVL.

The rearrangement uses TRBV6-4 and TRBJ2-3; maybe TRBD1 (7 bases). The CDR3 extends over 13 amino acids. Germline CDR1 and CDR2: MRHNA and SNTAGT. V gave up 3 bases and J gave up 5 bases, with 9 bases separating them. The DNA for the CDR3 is TGTGCCAGCAGTGATCAGGGGGGAGATACGCAGTATTTT. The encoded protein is CASSDQGGDTQYF.

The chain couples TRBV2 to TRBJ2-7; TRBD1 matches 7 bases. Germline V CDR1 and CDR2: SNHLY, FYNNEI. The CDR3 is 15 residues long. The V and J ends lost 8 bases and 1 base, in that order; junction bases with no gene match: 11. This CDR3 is CASALTRTGSYEQYF. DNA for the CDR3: TGTGCCAGCGCCCTAACTAGGACAGGTTCCTACGAGCAGTACTTC.

CDR3 DNA: TGCGCCAGCAGCTTCAGGACGAACACCGGGGAGCTGTTTTTT. Residues: CASSFRTNTGELFF. This chain uses TRBV5-1 with TRBJ2-2; D unclear. The CDR3 is 14 residues long. Germline CDR1 reads SGHRS; CDR2 reads YFSETQ. V shed 2 bases and J shed 0 bases, with 5 bases lying between them.

CDR3 sequence (DNA): TGTGCCAGCAGCTTAGTAGTACAGGGCAATCAGCCCCAGCATTTT. This codes for CASSLVVQGNQPQHF. The chain carries TRBV7-2 and TRBJ1-5, with D possibly matching TRBD1 (5 bases). With 1 base removed from V and 2 bases from J, the gap between germline ends came to 9 bases. The CDR3 contains 15 residues. The germline V gene encodes CDR1 SGHTA and CDR2 FQGNSA.

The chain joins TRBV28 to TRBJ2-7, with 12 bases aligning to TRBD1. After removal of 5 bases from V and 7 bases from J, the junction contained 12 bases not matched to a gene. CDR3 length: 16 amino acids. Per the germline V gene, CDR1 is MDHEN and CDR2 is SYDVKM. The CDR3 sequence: CASSLNKGQGAQEQYF. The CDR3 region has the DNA TGTGCCAGCAGTCTCAATAAGGGACAGGGGGCTCAAGAGCAGTACTTC.